The 2 T cell receptor beta chains listed next were all sequenced from one sample in a study of identical twins. Via MiXCR, TCRdb re-called the 5' RACE reads, giving one row per CDR3 protein. The sample comprises approximately 700,000 distinct CDR3 sequences, 5.5% to 6.5% of which are singletons, and 1.5% to 2% rests with the top ten. Source material: naive T cells sorted from blood. The receptors originated from a man aged 18 to 35 in good health.

The chain employs TRBV4-2 and TRBJ2-3; TRBD2 agrees at 14 bases. After removal of 4 bases from V and 6 bases from J, the junction contained 9 bases not matched to a gene. The length of the CDR3 is 17 residues. CDR1 is LGHNA, CDR2 YNFKEQ, per germline. The CDR3 reads CASSPGGGLAGEDTQYF. The CDR3 DNA reads TGTGCCAGCAGCCCTGGAGGGGGACTAGCGGGAGAGGATACGCAGTATTTT.

The V call is TRBV27, the J call TRBJ1-5; D not resolved. The CDR3 has 15 amino acids. Per germline, CDR1 MNHEY and CDR2 SMNVEV (reference sequence). V lost 5 bases and J 2 bases, leaving 13 bases between the germline ends. Written as DNA, the CDR3 is TGTGCCAGCAGTCACCGGCCCTTTGGCAATCAGCCCCAGCATTTT. Translation gives CASSHRPFGNQPQHF.